Sequencing of this TCR beta chain was carried out in a study of blood T cell repertoires in COVID-19. About the study: The United States, Italy and Spain supplied acute and convalescent COVID-19 samples. Sources were T cells, B-cell-depleted T cells, or PBMCs; the material itself was cDNA or gDNA.

During active infection, Seattle patients enrolled and were then monitored through disease. The table came from immunoSEQ multiplex PCR; TCRdb's copy has only in-frame clones and leaves some out. Here the sample spans roughly 130,000 clones, 80% to 85% being singletons. This clone came up once. The origin of this receptor is a man between 25 and 39 years old with COVID-19, enrolled during active disease. The specimen was peripheral blood.

The CDR3 sequence is CAWSSMGGVGNQPQHF. The CDR3 nucleotides read TGTGCCTGGAGCTCAATGGGCGGGGTGGGGAATCAGCCCCAGCATTTT. The chain uses TRBV30 and TRBJ1-5; D not resolved. Germline V lookup: CDR1 GTSNPN, CDR2 SVGIG (reference sequence). CDR3 length: 16 amino acids. Trimming took 3 bases from V and 4 from J, leaving 19 bases between them.